The clone carrying this T cell receptor (beta chain) was detected once. Profiling relied on immunoSEQ multiplex PCR, and the TCRdb table lists in-frame clones only, not all of them. The sample records about 110,000 clones, around 83% being singletons. This sample was taken from a study of blood T cell repertoires in COVID-19. Germline assignment: CDR1 SEHNR and CDR2 FQNEAQ (reference sequence). The CDR3 extends over 18 amino acids. V trimming: 2 bases; J trimming: 0 bases; junction bases outside the gene matches: 8. Input material: peripheral blood. The J gene is TRBJ2-3, the V gene TRBV7-9, with 10 bases matching TRBD2. This clonotype was sampled from a woman older than 75 with active or convalescent COVID-19. The CDR3 spells CASSLLAGEWYSTDTQYF. DNA for the CDR3: TGTGCCAGCAGCTTACTAGCGGGAGAATGGTACAGCACAGATACGCAGTATTTT.